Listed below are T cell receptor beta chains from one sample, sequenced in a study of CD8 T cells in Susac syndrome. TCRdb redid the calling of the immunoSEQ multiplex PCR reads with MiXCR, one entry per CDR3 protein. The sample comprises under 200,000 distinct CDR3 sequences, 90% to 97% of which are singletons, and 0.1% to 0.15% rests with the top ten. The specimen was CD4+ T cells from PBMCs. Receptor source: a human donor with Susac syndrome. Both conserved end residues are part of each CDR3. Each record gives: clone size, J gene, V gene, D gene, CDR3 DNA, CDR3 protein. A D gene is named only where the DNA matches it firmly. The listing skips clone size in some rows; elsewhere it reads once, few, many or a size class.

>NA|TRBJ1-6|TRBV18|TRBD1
TGTGCCAGCTCACCAAAGGGGGCTAACAATTCACCCCTCCACTTT
CASSPKGANNSPLHF
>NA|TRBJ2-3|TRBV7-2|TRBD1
TGTGCCAGCAGTTGGACAGGGATGGATACGCAGTATTTT
CASSWTGMDTQYF
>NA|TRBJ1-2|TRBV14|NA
TGTGCCAGCAGTTCCGTACAGACTTATGGCTACACCTTC
CASSSVQTYGYTF
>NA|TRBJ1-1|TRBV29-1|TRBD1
TGCAGCGGAGGGACAGGATTGATCACTGAAGCTTTCTTT
CSGGTGLITEAFF
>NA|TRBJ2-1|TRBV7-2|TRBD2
TGTGCCAGCAGCCGGGTGGGGAGGGGACTAGCTTACAATGAGCAGTTCTTC
CASSRVGRGLAYNEQFF
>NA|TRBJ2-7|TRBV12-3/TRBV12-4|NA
TGTGCCAGCAGACTAAGCGGGCTTAGCTCCTACGAGCAGTACTTC
CASRLSGLSSYEQYF
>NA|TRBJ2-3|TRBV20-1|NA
TGCAGTGCTTGGTTTGTTCTAGCCGGGGGCGGGAGCACAGATACGCAGTATTTT
CSAWFVLAGGGSTDTQYF
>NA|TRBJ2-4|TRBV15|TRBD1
TGTGCCACCAGCAGAGAGGCGGTACAGGGGGTGAACTTC
CATSREAVQGVNF
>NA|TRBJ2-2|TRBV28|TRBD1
TGTGCCAGCAGTCGGACAGGGAAGCTGTTTTTT
CASSRTGKLFF
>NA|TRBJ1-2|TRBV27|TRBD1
TGTGCCAGCAGTTTGACCGGGACAGGGGGATATGGCTACACCTTC
CASSLTGTGGYGYTF
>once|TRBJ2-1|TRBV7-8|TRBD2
TGTGCCAGCAGCGCGGGGGTGCGGGAGGGGGGAAATGAGCAGTTCTTC
CASSAGVREGGNEQFF
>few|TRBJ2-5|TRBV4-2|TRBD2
TGTGCCAGCAGCCAAGGGCTAGCGGGGGGAGAGACCCAGTACTTC
CASSQGLAGGETQYF
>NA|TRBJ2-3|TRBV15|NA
TGTGCCACCAGCAGTTTCCCATCAGATACGCAGTATTTT
CATSSFPSDTQYF
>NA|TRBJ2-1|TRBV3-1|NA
TGTGCCAGCAGCCAAGACCCCGGGAGCGATGAGCAGTTCTTC
CASSQDPGSDEQFF
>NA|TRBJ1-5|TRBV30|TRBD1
TGTGCCTGGAGTCCGGGACAGGGCTTCAATCACCCCCAGCATTTT
CAWSPGQGFNHPQHF
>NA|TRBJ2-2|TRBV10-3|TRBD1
TGTGCCATCAATACAGGGGCCGGGGAGCTGTTTTTT
CAINTGAGELFF
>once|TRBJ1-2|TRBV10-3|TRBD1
TGTGCCATCAACTCTGGGACAGACTCACTCACTGGCTACACCTTC
CAINSGTDSLTGYTF
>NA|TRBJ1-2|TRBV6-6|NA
TGTGCCAGCAGTTACTCAGGGGATTATGGCTACACCTTC
CASSYSGDYGYTF
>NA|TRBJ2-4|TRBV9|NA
TGTGCCAGCAGCGTAGTGGCGGCACTAGCCAAAAACATTCAGTACTTC
CASSVVAALAKNIQYF
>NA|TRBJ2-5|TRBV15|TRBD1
TGTGCCACCAGCAGGGAACCGGGACAGGGCGGGGAGACCCAGTACTTC
CATSREPGQGGETQYF
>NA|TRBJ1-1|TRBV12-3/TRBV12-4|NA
TGTGCCAGCAGTTTACCGCCCGGGTGGGAGAACACTGAAGCTTTCTTT
CASSLPPGWENTEAFF
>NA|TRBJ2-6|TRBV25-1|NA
TGTGCCGCCCGGGGCTCTGGGGCCAACGTCCTGACTTTC
CAARGSGANVLTF